This paragraph reports one T cell receptor beta chain. The target of this receptor is not known. Per-nucleotide qualities are absent, and no much larger clonotype sits a single base away. The immunoSEQ Assay, a bias-controlled multiplex PCR, was used to amplify TCRbeta CDR3 regions from genomic DNA. In the paper's pipeline: Nucleated cell counts per sample were estimated from amplification of reference gene primers within the assay. To quantify the absolute abundance of each unique TCRbeta CDR3 rearrangement, sequence reads were collapsed and filtered. Productive Simpson clonality was computed per sample as the square root of Simpson's diversity index over productive rearrangements. The immuneACCESS repertoire file appears here via TCRdb, limited to in-frame rearrangements. These files lack a portion of the clones; in checked studies, under half of the deficit traces to unresolved V genes, and the cause of the others is not known. That table furnishes V, J and clone size, whereas the DNA furnished D and trimming. The sample records some 160,000 clones, around 84% of which are singletons. The top ten hold roughly 5.3% of the sample.

This specimen belongs to a study of blood T cell repertoires in COVID-19 (dated by TCRdb to the early 2020s). With regard to the full study: The collaborator samples originated in the United States, Italy and Spain and spanned the acute and convalescent phases of COVID-19. The material from the prospective study consisted of cDNA or gDNA derived from T cells, B-cell-depleted T cells, or PBMCs. Deeply sampled blood TCRbeta repertoires from subjects exposed to, actively infected with, or recovered from COVID-19 were included in the dataset. The repertoires were released in a freely available public database meant as a resource for research on the immune response to SARS-CoV-2. Samples were obtained from the ongoing ImmuneRACE study (first 160 participants) and from 950 to 1,500 subjects provided by 6 global collaborators. A de-identified subject ID, COVID-19 status, age in years and sex were almost always included in the sample metadata. HLA class I and class II types, where available, came from metadata supplied by the sample provider rather than from assay-based typing.

The paper's findings and limits, for the study overall: How much clinical and demographic metadata was included differed by source and by participant, and the metadata was provided uncurated.

V is shortened by 5 bases, J by 0 bases, and the region joining them spans 14 bases. Based on the germline V gene (reference sequence), the CDR1 and CDR2 sequences are LGHDT and YNNKEL. The CDR3, cysteine through phenylalanine, is 16 amino acids long. Left in the record is the CDR3 DNA by itself, 48 bases read in frame from the first base. Collaborating institutions collected whole blood in K2EDTA tubes following their own protocols. For TCRbeta analysis, collaborator samples were shipped as frozen whole blood, as isolated PBMCs, or as DNA extracted from either sample type. Specimen: peripheral blood. In this chain, TRBV3-1 (or the pseudogene TRBV3-2) is recombined with TRBJ1-3, with an unclear D gene assignment. The receptor was isolated from a woman in her fifties or sixties with acute or convalescent COVID-19. The DNA sequence is TGTGCCAGCAGCAACGGCGGACTCCTCTCTGGAAACACCATATATTTT. Its protein product is CASSNGGLLSGNTIYF.